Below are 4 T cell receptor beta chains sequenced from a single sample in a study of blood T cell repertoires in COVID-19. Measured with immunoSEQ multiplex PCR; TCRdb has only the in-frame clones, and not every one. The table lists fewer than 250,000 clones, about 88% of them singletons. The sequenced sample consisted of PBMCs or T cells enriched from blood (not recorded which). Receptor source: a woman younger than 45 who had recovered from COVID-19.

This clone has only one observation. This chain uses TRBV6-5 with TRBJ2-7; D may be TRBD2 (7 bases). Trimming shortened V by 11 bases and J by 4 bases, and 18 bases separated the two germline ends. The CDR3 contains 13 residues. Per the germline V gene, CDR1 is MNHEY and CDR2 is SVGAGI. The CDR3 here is CAAGRGGEYEQYV. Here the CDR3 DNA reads TGTGCCGCGGGTCGAGGGGGGGAGTACGAGCAGTACGTC.

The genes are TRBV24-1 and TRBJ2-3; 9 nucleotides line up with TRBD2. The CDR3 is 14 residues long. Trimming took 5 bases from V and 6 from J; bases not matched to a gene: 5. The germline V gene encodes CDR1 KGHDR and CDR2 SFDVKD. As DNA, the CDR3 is TGTGCCACCAGTGCTAGCGGGATATCGGATACGCAGTATTTT. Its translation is CATSASGISDTQYF.

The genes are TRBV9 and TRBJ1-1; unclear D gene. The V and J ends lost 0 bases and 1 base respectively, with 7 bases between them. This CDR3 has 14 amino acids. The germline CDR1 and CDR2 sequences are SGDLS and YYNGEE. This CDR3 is CASSVGTPNTEAFF. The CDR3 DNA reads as TGTGCCAGCAGCGTAGGGACTCCGAACACTGAAGCTTTCTTT.

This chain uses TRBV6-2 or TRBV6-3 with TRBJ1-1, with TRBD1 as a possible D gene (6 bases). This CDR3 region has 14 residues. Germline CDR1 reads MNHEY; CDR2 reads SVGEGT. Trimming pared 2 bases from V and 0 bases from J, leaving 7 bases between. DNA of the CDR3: TGTGCCAGCAGTTACGGGACACTGAACACTGAAGCTTTCTTT. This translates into CASSYGTLNTEAFF.